This TCR beta chain was sequenced in a study of cytomegalovirus exposure and HLA in healthy donors (dated by TCRdb to about 2017). The study in broad terms: In an earlier analysis of approximately 500 of the donors, 276 Gb of sequence data and 90 million to 120 million unique TCR beta sequences from about 179 million T cells were reported. An early release covering roughly 600 HLA-typed donors comprised approximately 300 gigabases of sequencing data and tens of millions of unique TCR sequences. Of the roughly 400 genotyped donors, roughly 80% were placed in the genetic ancestry cluster associated with self-reported Caucasian donors. The aim of the study was to test whether cataloging public T cell receptors could identify signatures of past pathogen exposure. Using immunosequencing, the study profiled T cell repertoires from some 670 subjects and related those repertoires to cytomegalovirus serostatus. A separate validation cohort of 90 to 150 different subjects was used in addition to the roughly 700-subject first cohort. To predict cytomegalovirus infection status, the study brought together high-throughput TCR immunosequencing, statistical association of individual TCRs with disease status, and machine learning. To study patterns of TCR occurrence, a later analysis re-analyzed previously published TCR beta repertoires from several hundred donors and added high-resolution HLA genotyping. Rather than drawing on any new phenotypic data, the later analysis identified candidate immune exposures from TCR beta sequences and the way those sequences occurred across donors. In an earlier analysis of roughly 600 of the donors, high-throughput TCR beta sequencing was used to judge whether each TCR beta V gene segment behaved as functional or pseudogenic. Donor age, sex, ethnicity and CMV serostatus were compiled alongside the repertoire data. Genome-wide SNP genotypes for about 60% of the roughly 670 donors were used in a later genetic analysis, which treated that subset as a discovery cohort. Every repertoire in the discovery cohort had been generated on one and the same sequencing platform. HLA typing included class I and class II loci at four-digit resolution. Typing coverage differed by locus: A, B, C, DRB1 and DQB1 were typed in about 629-640 donors, DQA1 in approximately 520, DPA1 in around 600, and DPB1 in just under 480. Because of strong linkage in the cohort, a few DR-DQ haplotypes were treated as single units for association and clustering. Among 300 to 450 genotyped donors of the cohort, an average of 235,054 unique TCR beta nucleotide sequences were sequenced per donor, roughly 20% of them non-productive.

Libraries came from the immunoSEQ multiplex PCR assay. For the multiplex PCR, a mixture combining 60 forward primers for TCR Vbeta segments and 13 reverse primers for TCR Jbeta segments was used. The CDR3 region of rearranged TCR beta genes was amplified from genomic DNA by a multiplex PCR assay. The Illumina HiSeq System was used to sequence the amplified TCR beta libraries as 87-base-pair reads. The study's own analysis went as follows. In a later analysis, tens of millions of unique TCR beta chains were counted across the roughly 610 repertoires, and about 9.9 million of these chains were shared by at least two donors. Raw reads were error-corrected and collapsed into unique sequences with a nearest-neighbor algorithm that merged closely related sequences to remove PCR and sequencing errors. V, D and J gene segments were assigned by aligning CDR3 sequences to IMGT reference sequences. For a sequence to be retained, a match of at least six nucleotides was required to both a V gene segment and a J gene segment. Rearrangements were called productive when the CDR3 lacked stop codons and stayed in frame with V and J; all others were non-productive. CDR3 was defined by IMGT convention, running from the second conserved V-encoded cysteine to the conserved J-encoded phenylalanine. The earlier analysis of 500 to 600 of the donors excluded sequences that lacked an unambiguous match to a single V gene segment. In an earlier analysis of about 590 of the donors, a V segment was called functional when productive rearrangements were above 56.7%, and segregating when the standard deviation between donors exceeded 5%. To diagnose cytomegalovirus status from the catalog of TCR beta chain sequences, a statistical classification framework was built. In a later analysis, TCR nucleotide sequences were compared against IMGT/GENE-DB human TR gene sequences so that V and J genes could be assigned. Using the TCRdist pipeline, a later analysis assigned CDR3 sequences along with most-parsimonious VDJ recombination scenarios. In a later analysis, each TCR beta chain was defined by its CDR3 amino acid sequence together with its V-gene family, and reads lacking a unique V-gene family were excluded. A later analysis removed 450 to 600 highly shared, low-generation-probability nucleotide sequences to deal with suspected cross-contamination and a sequencing artifact. A later analysis calculated a clonal expansion index for each public chain from normalized within-repertoire ranks of inferred template counts. A later analysis computed generation probabilities with a VDJ recombination model fitted to out-of-frame rearrangements, and checked the results against IGoR. Hypergeometric tests were used in a later analysis to score TCR-TCR, TCR-HLA and TCR-CMV co-occurrence, with a repertoire-size bias correction applied to the TCR pairs. A later analysis estimated false discovery rates by permuting HLA or CMV assignments 20 times. In a later analysis, co-occurring TCRs were grouped using DBSCAN, and TCRdist sequence similarity was added for clustering within HLA-allele-positive subsets. Co-occurrence clustering excluded repertoires with fewer than 30,000 or more than 120,000 public chains, plus five with anomalous nucleotide sharing. This is the immuneACCESS table as TCRdb keeps it, with only in-frame sequences that have V and J called. A part of the clones is gone; compared with another copy, unresolved V genes explain less than half, and the rest is unexplained. The DNA gave D and trimming, while V, J and clone size come from that table. The sample data list about 130,000 clones, and roughly four fifths of these were observed just once. Approximately 1.2% of the sample is held by the ten biggest clonotypes.

The cohort was made up of 500 to 850 healthy bone marrow donors. All cohort members were sampled while nominally healthy, although unrecorded immune exposures were likely present. The donor was CMV seronegative and was included in the group of 352 seronegative cohort members. Each donor provided a peripheral blood sample, and peripheral blood mononuclear cells were used for TCR beta sequencing. Genomic DNA extraction from the blood cell samples was performed with the Qiagen DNeasy Blood Extraction Kit. This clone is a singleton in its sample. Its antigen remains undetermined. There are no base qualities to consult, and no much larger clone falls within one base. Reading the germline V gene gives CDR1 MNHNS and CDR2 SASEGT. V gives up 1 base and J gives up 2 bases, and the segment between their germline ends measures 12 bases. The CDR3 goes from the cysteine to the phenylalanine over 15 residues. Only the CDR3 DNA is retained, 45 bases long and in frame from the first base.

Overall study outcomes, separate from this receptor: The earlier analysis of about 600 of the donors excluded approximately 17 rarely observed V segments, including chromosome 9 orphons, because counts were too low. Immune exposure information for the cohort was limited to CMV serostatus. Some IMGT-functional V segments, including TRBV6-2 and TRBV6-3, could not be told apart with the 87-base-pair reads, so those segments were excluded. In a later analysis, TCR association rates were found to vary across HLA loci, with the most associated TCRs seen for DRB1 alleles and the fewest for HLA-C alleles. In a later analysis, some 17,000 TCR beta sequences were associated with specific HLA alleles at a false discovery rate of 0.05. According to a later genetic analysis, donors in an Asian-associated ancestry cluster had fewer N-insertions in productive TCRs than the approximately 690-donor mean. A cluster of highly shared sequence variants was judged likely to represent a technical artifact of the sequencing pipeline. A further reported finding was that TCR beta sequences accurately predicted the HLA-A and HLA-B alleles for most subjects in the first cohort. Most TCR sequences were observed very rarely across donors, whereas some public TCRs were present in many individuals. Because some donors lacked HLA typing at each locus, the association tests relied only on the typed subset. The presence/absence analyses assumed that sequencing depth was roughly uniform across donors, and that assumption may not be true. In a later analysis, several top co-occurrence clusters were reported to appear linked to parvovirus B19, influenza, CMV and Epstein-Barr virus. In vitro tests confirmed that three of the cytomegalovirus-associated TCR beta chains recognize cytomegalovirus antigens. V-gene and J-gene trimming of TCR beta chains was associated with a missense DCLRE1C variant in a later genetic analysis, and the association was replicated in an independent cohort. Linkage disequilibrium might explain the correlated functional status among segregating V segments, but an unknown experimental factor could not be ruled out. The authors suggested that the approach could potentially be generalized to other disease states and immunological phenotypes. Cytomegalovirus status was reported to be diagnosed by the classifier with high specificity and sensitivity in both the original and validation cohorts. Compared with equally common non-associated chains, HLA-associated TCR beta chains in a later analysis were more clonally expanded and had lower generation probabilities. A total of fewer than 200 TCR beta chains were listed by the study as associated with cytomegalovirus. The cohort was sequenced for TCR beta chains only, and without alpha or paired-chain data the features that could be detected were limited. A later analysis found that most CMV-associated TCR beta chains appeared HLA-restricted, with HLA associations seemingly driven largely by CMV exposure. Assigning TCR associations to individual alleles was difficult when HLA alleles, especially DR and DQ, strongly co-occurred. An earlier analysis of approximately 530 of the donors showed that most TCR beta V segments appeared in productive rearrangements either about 87% or about 30% of the time, which broadly matched IMGT annotations.

The receptor's source is a boy aged 5-17 years in good health and CMV-seronegative. Sequences were obtained from PBMCs. Recombination joined TRBV6-1 with TRBJ2-7, with an unclear D gene assignment. CDR3 region: CASSEEAGRPYEQYF. In nucleotide form, the sequence is TGTGCCAGCAGTGAAGAAGCAGGCCGACCCTACGAGCAGTACTTC.